This T cell receptor beta chain was identified during a study of vaccination and CD4 T cells after COVID-19. Documented treatment: roughly ten-day PBMC culture with coronavirus spike peptide pools or control peptides (ViraFEST assay). Cultured CD4+ T-cell DNA underwent Oncomine TCR Beta short-read sequencing. MiXCR, applied by TCRdb to the PCR reads, yields one record per CDR3 protein. The repertoire consists of roughly 18,000 distinct CDR3 sequences, with about 50% occurring once and the leading ten covering roughly 7%. With V trimmed by 5 bases and J by 3 bases, 6 bases remained unmatched. The CDR3 has 15 residues. Germline loops: CDR1 MNHEY, CDR2 SMNVEV (reference sequence). This clonotype has just one count. The antigen is undetermined.

This TCR came from a human donor who had recovered from COVID-19. The chain joins TRBV27 to TRBJ1-5; TRBD1 agrees at 8 bases. This sample comprised CD4+ T cells from blood, cultured in vitro, obtained before SARS-CoV-2 vaccination. This chain's CDR3 is CASSGGQDHNQPQHF. The CDR3 DNA is TGTGCCAGCAGTGGGGGACAGGACCACAATCAGCCCCAGCATTTT.